These 21 T cell receptor beta chains were sequenced from one sample in a study of CD8+ T cells in alopecia areata. Isolated RNA was reverse transcribed into cDNA used as the sequencing template. Some clones are missing from TCRdb's copy, which holds only in-frame ones; the method was immunoSEQ multiplex PCR. Seen here are 150,000 to 200,000 clones, about three fifths observed once, and the top ten hold about 1.3%. Treatment in this sample: oral pan-JAK inhibitor, 5-10 mg twice daily. The input for sequencing was CD4+ T cells sorted from blood, taken at week 49, from a patient treated with tofacitinib. The receptor set was obtained from a human donor with alopecia areata.

The chain carries TRBV14 and TRBJ2-7; D assignment may be TRBD1 or TRBD2 (5 bases each). This CDR3 has 14 residues. Germline CDR1 SGHDN, CDR2 FVKESK. The germline V and J ends were trimmed by 2 bases and 2 bases, with 10 bases remaining between them. As DNA, the CDR3 is TGTGCCAGCAGCCAACCGGGACGGGCCTACGAGCAGTACTTC. It specifies CASSQPGRAYEQYF.

The rearrangement joins TRBV4-3 to TRBJ2-1; 8 bases fit TRBD2. The CDR3 totals 15 residues. The junction had 14 bases not matched to a gene; V was cut back by 6 bases and J by 10 bases. Looked up from germline, CDR1 is LGHNA and CDR2 is YSLEER. In nucleotides, the CDR3 is TGCGCCAGCAGTCCCAGCCGGGGGGGCCTAGGGGAGCAGTTCTTC. Residues: CASSPSRGGLGEQFF.

The genes are TRBV23-1 and TRBJ2-5; 11 nucleotides match TRBD1. TRBV23-1 carries the ORF label, with uncertain function. The CDR3 sequence is 17 residues long. V lost 0 bases, J lost 1 base, and 4 bases stayed unmatched. CDR3 loop: CASSQSRDRGTQETQYF. CDR3 DNA sequence: TGCGCCAGCAGTCAATCGCGGGACAGGGGGACCCAAGAGACCCAGTACTTC.

This clone was seen once. The gene calls are TRBV25-1 and TRBJ1-5; TRBD1 matches at 9 bases. J was trimmed by 6 bases and V by 4 bases; bases with no gene match: 4. Germline CDR1 is MGHDK and CDR2 is SYGVNS. The CDR3 has 14 amino acids. In DNA form, the CDR3 reads TGTGCCAGCAGTGCGGGGACAGGGAGTCAGCCCCAGCATTTT. Translating gives CASSAGTGSQPQHF. Complete variable domain (other parts from reference TRBV25-1 and TRBJ1-5): EADIYQTPRYLVIGTGKKITLECSQTMGHDKMYWYQQDPGMELHLIHYSYGVNSTEKGDLSSESTVSRIRTEHFPLTLESARPSHTSQYLCASSAGTGSQPQHFGDGTRLSIL.

This clone was detected a few times. This chain links TRBV5-6 with TRBJ2-5; the D gene is possibly TRBD2 (6 bases). Germline CDR1 is SGHDT and CDR2 is YYEEEE. This CDR3 has 15 amino acids. The V gene lost 4 bases and the J gene lost 4 bases, with 17 bases spanning the gap. The chain's CDR3 is CASSRGSLRGETQYF. In nucleotides, the CDR3 is TGTGCCAGCAGCCGGGGGAGTTTAAGGGGAGAGACCCAGTACTTC.

The rearrangement joins TRBV18 to TRBJ1-1; the D gene is possibly TRBD1 (5 bases). The CDR3 extends over 14 amino acids. Trimming took 3 bases from V and 0 from J, leaving 8 bases between them. CDR1 is KGHSH and CDR2 is LQKENI in the germline V gene. The CDR3 DNA follows: TGTGCCAGCTCACCGGGACTGATGAACACTGAAGCTTTCTTT. It is translated as CASSPGLMNTEAFF.

The table lists this clone with a few counts. CDR3 protein: CASSPRRGSLNTEAFF. Here the CDR3 DNA reads TGTGCCAGCAGCCCCCGTAGGGGAAGCTTGAACACTGAAGCTTTCTTT. This chain connects TRBV14 to TRBJ1-1; possibly TRBD1 for D (5 bases). Germline assignment: CDR1 SGHDN and CDR2 FVKESK. V dropped 4 bases and J dropped 0 bases, with 15 bases sitting between them. This CDR3 comprises 16 residues.

The chain is built from TRBV30 and TRBJ1-2; D possibly corresponds to TRBD1 (6 bases). Looked up from germline, CDR1 is GTSNPN and CDR2 is SVGIG (reference sequence). The CDR3 is 11 residues long. V gave up 1 base and J gave up 12 bases, with 12 bases separating them. CDR3 DNA sequence: TGTGCCTGGAGTGCAAGGGGGGCTCACACCTTC. It specifies CAWSARGAHTF.

This clone was seen more than once but under ten times. The chain has TRBV5-6 and TRBJ2-7; 8 nucleotides line up with TRBD1. After removal of 2 bases from V and 1 base from J, the junction contained 5 bases not matched to a gene. The CDR3 covers 15 residues. The germline CDR1 and CDR2 sequences are SGHDT and YYEEEE. CDR3 loop: CASSFPGTGSYEQYF. CDR3 in DNA: TGTGCCAGCAGCTTCCCCGGGACAGGTTCCTACGAGCAGTACTTC.

The chain joins TRBV30 to TRBJ1-4; D is undetermined. Trimming left V 2 bases short and J 5 bases short, with 12 bases between. The CDR3 extends over 14 amino acids. CDR1 and CDR2 (germline): GTSNPN, SVGIG (reference sequence). The CDR3 spells CAWSPRSQNEKLFF. The CDR3 coding sequence is TGTGCCTGGAGTCCCCGATCTCAAAATGAAAAACTGTTTTTT.

The chain employs TRBV5-1 and TRBJ2-3; D may correspond to TRBD1 or TRBD2 (5 bases each). Germline V gene sequence: CDR1 SGHRS, CDR2 YFSETQ. V gave up 3 bases and J gave up 7 bases, with 15 bases separating them. The CDR3 extends over 14 amino acids. The CDR3 region has the DNA TGCGCCAGCAGCTCCGGGACGACGAGCAATACGCAGTATTTT. This translates into CASSSGTTSNTQYF.

The gene calls are TRBV2 and TRBJ2-3; D might be TRBD2 (6 bases). Germline V CDR1 and CDR2: SNHLY, FYNNEI. This CDR3 has 14 residues. With 7 bases removed from V and 2 bases from J, the gap between germline ends came to 13 bases. CDR3 in amino acids: CASKEGPHTDTQYF. DNA of the CDR3: TGTGCCAGCAAGGAGGGCCCCCACACAGATACGCAGTATTTT.

This chain uses TRBV9 with TRBJ2-3, with 10 bases identical to TRBD2. J lost 3 bases, V lost 4 bases, and 14 bases had no gene match. The length of the CDR3 is 18 residues. From germline, CDR1 is SGDLS and CDR2 YYNGEE. DNA for the CDR3: TGTGCCAGCAGCCTCTCAGGAAATAGCGGGGGGTGGACAGATACGCAGTATTTT. It translates to CASSLSGNSGGWTDTQYF.

The chain recombines TRBV25-1 with TRBJ2-1, with TRBD2 matching over 11 bases. This CDR3 spans 16 amino acids. J gave up 4 bases and V 2 bases, and 4 bases lay outside the gene matches. Germline loops: CDR1 MGHDK, CDR2 SYGVNS. CDR3 region: CASSETSGGLYNEQFF. The CDR3, as DNA: TGTGCCAGCAGTGAAACTAGCGGGGGCCTTTACAATGAGCAGTTCTTC.

The V gene is TRBV5-6, the J gene TRBJ2-6; D possibly uses TRBD1 or TRBD2 (5 bases each). The ends were cut back, 4 bases at V and 0 bases at J, with 17 bases in the middle. This CDR3 region has 18 residues. Germline V CDR1 and CDR2: SGHDT, YYEEEE. DNA of the CDR3: TGTGCCAGCAGCCCCGTAAGGGGACCACTCTCTGGGGCCAACGTCCTGACTTTC. It yields the protein CASSPVRGPLSGANVLTF.

This clone was counted between two and nine times. This chain's CDR3 is CSVEVADRATDTQYF. The CDR3 DNA reads as TGCAGCGTTGAAGTCGCGGACAGGGCAACAGATACGCAGTATTTT. The chain is built from TRBV29-1 and TRBJ2-3; 8 bases fit TRBD1. Germline-derived CDR1 and CDR2 are SQVTM and ANQGSEA. This CDR3 has 15 amino acids. V lost 1 base and J lost 3; bases outside the gene matches: 6.

This clone showed up just a few times. The chain has TRBV7-2 and TRBJ1-1, with D unclear. This CDR3 has 14 residues. V lost 1 base and J 1 base, leaving 7 bases between the germline ends. Looked up from germline, CDR1 is SGHTA and CDR2 is FQGNSA. The CDR3 nucleotides are TGTGCCAGCAGCTTAGGGCGGAGGAACACTGAAGCTTTCTTT. Protein product: CASSLGRRNTEAFF.

The rearrangement uses TRBV5-6 and TRBJ1-1; no definite D call. V gave up 4 bases and J gave up 2 bases, with 9 bases separating them. This CDR3 contains 13 residues. Per the germline V gene, CDR1 is SGHDT and CDR2 is YYEEEE. The CDR3 DNA reads as TGTGCCAGCAGCGATCCTATTAACACTGAAGCTTTCTTT. This translates into CASSDPINTEAFF.

The V and J genes are TRBV6-5 and TRBJ1-1, with unresolved D. The CDR3 runs to 13 residues. The germline V gene encodes CDR1 MNHEY and CDR2 SVGAGI. V lost 6 bases and J lost 0, with 8 bases in between. The CDR3 here is CASSEYVNTEAFF. In nucleotides, the CDR3 is TGTGCCAGCAGCGAATACGTGAACACTGAAGCTTTCTTT.

The J gene is TRBJ1-2, the V gene TRBV5-6; no clear D gene. CDR1 and CDR2 (germline): SGHDT, YYEEEE. The V and J ends lost 4 bases and 6 bases respectively, with 10 bases between them. The CDR3 spans 12 residues. The CDR3 bases are TGTGCCAGCAGCCGGGAAGTTGATGGCTACACCTTC. It specifies CASSREVDGYTF.

The gene calls are TRBV29-1 and TRBJ2-5; the D is unclear. The V end was cut by 1 base, the J end by 5 bases, with 14 bases between. This CDR3 is 14 amino acids long. Looked up from germline, CDR1 is SQVTM and CDR2 is ANQGSEA. CDR3 residues: CSVEGTEQGETQYF. The CDR3 DNA reads as TGCAGCGTTGAAGGGACGGAACAAGGGGAGACCCAGTACTTC.